The TCR beta chain described here comes from a study of T-cell reconstitution after alpha-beta-depleted transplantation in children. Per germline, CDR1 LGHNA and CDR2 YSLEER. Trimming pared 0 bases from V and 7 bases from J, leaving 18 bases between. The CDR3 covers 17 residues. The library targeted TCRbeta and was prepared with unique molecular identifiers. TCRdb recomputed calls from the PCR reads with MiXCR, one row per CDR3 protein. The sample holds around 190,000 distinct CDR3 sequences, under 8.5% seen once. This clonotype was seen many times. Sequenced material: PBMCs, taken before TCRalphabeta/CD19-depleted stem cell transplant. This chain joins TRBV4-3 and TRBJ2-2, with a weak D call TRBD1 (6 bases). This TCR came from a boy younger than 10 with acute lymphoblastic leukemia, due to receive a stem cell transplant. CDR3 sequence (DNA): TGCGCCAGCAGCCAAGATTCGTGGAGACAGGAGAGCGGGGAGCTGTTTTTT. Protein: CASSQDSWRQESGELFF.